The 9 T cell receptor beta chains below come from one sample, sequenced in a study of blood T cell repertoires in COVID-19. Some clones are missing from TCRdb's copy, which holds only in-frame ones; the method was immunoSEQ multiplex PCR. The sample has 50,000 to 70,000 clones, 80% to 95% seen once. Sequenced: peripheral blood. All receptors derive from a human donor with active COVID-19. The donor label of this sample is uncertain.

The sample holds one count of this clone. This chain uses TRBV2 with TRBJ1-5; possibly TRBD1 for D (6 bases). This CDR3 region has 14 residues. The V gene lost 8 bases and the J gene lost 5 bases, with 16 bases spanning the gap. Per the germline V gene, CDR1 is SNHLY and CDR2 is FYNNEI. The CDR3 region is CASALPGVDQPQHF. CDR3 nucleotides: TGTGCCAGCGCTTTGCCAGGGGTAGATCAGCCCCAGCATTTT.

The gene calls are TRBV6-5 and TRBJ1-1; 7 bases are a match to TRBD1. Trimming removed 6 bases from V and 0 bases from J; junction bases left unmatched: 7. CDR3 size: 15 residues. The germline V gene has CDR1 MNHEY and CDR2 SVGAGI. The CDR3 loop reads CASRTGTEMNTEAFF. In nucleotides, the CDR3 is TGTGCCAGCAGAACCGGGACAGAGATGAACACTGAAGCTTTCTTT.

The genes are TRBV30 and TRBJ2-1; possible D gene TRBD2, 6 bases. CDR1 is GTSNPN, CDR2 SVGIG, per germline (reference sequence). Trimming took off 3 bases at V and 4 bases at J, with 10 bases between the two ends. This CDR3 has 13 residues. The CDR3, as DNA: TGTGCCTGGAGCCCTAGCGAGTACAATGAGCAGTTCTTC. Amino acids: CAWSPSEYNEQFF. Combining the CDR3 with reference TRBV30 and TRBJ2-1 gives the whole variable domain SQTIHQWPATLVQPVGSPLSLECTVEGTSNPNLYWYRQAAGRGLQLLFYSVGIGQISSEVPQNLSASRPQDRQFILSSKKLLLSDSGFYLCAWSPSEYNEQFFGPGTRLTVL.

This chain joins TRBV5-1 and TRBJ2-2, with D possibly being TRBD1 (5 bases). The germline CDR1 and CDR2 sequences are SGHRS and YFSETQ. The V gene lost 0 bases and the J gene lost 1 base, with 7 bases spanning the gap. CDR3 length equals 15 residues. The CDR3 DNA sequence: TGCGCCAGCAGCTTGGATGGACAGAACACCGGGGAGCTGTTTTTT. Translated, it gives CASSLDGQNTGELFF.

This clone has only a few counts. The rearrangement joins TRBV3-1 (or the pseudogene TRBV3-2) to TRBJ2-2; 14 bases fit TRBD2. Germline CDR1 LGHDT, CDR2 YNNKEL (reference sequence). V dropped 3 bases and J dropped 7; count of bases not matched to a gene: 4. CDR3 length equals 16 residues. The CDR3 DNA follows: TGTGCCAGCAGCCAGGGACTAGCGGGAGTATACGGGGAGCTGTTTTTT. It codes for CASSQGLAGVYGELFF.

CDR3 sequence reads: CASTPHRGLNTEAFF. The DNA for the CDR3 is TGTGCCAGCACCCCCCATCGGGGATTGAACACTGAAGCTTTCTTT. The chain has TRBV7-9 and TRBJ1-1; no reliable D call. Germline V gives CDR1 SEHNR, CDR2 FQNEAQ (reference sequence). This CDR3 has 15 amino acids. The V and J ends lost 7 bases and 0 bases respectively, with 15 bases between them.

The chain employs TRBV7-8 and TRBJ1-1; tentatively, D is TRBD1 (5 bases). CDR1 and CDR2 (germline): SGHVS, FQNEAQ. The V gene lost 5 bases and the J gene lost 1 base, with 17 bases spanning the gap. The CDR3 length is 16 residues. The CDR3 sequence is CASSPIEKGSNTEAFF. CDR3 DNA: TGTGCCAGCAGCCCCATTGAGAAGGGGTCGAACACTGAAGCTTTCTTT.

The gene calls are TRBV7-2 and TRBJ2-7; 9 nucleotides agree with TRBD1. Germline V gives CDR1 SGHTA, CDR2 FQGNSA. V lost 4 bases, J lost 3 bases, and 7 bases stayed unmatched. CDR3 length: 15 residues. DNA of the CDR3: TGTGCCAGCAGCTATACAGGGGGCCCCCTCTACGAGCAGTACTTC. This codes for CASSYTGGPLYEQYF.

This clone was recorded once. The chain carries TRBV3-1 (or the pseudogene TRBV3-2) and TRBJ2-1, with 10 positions matching TRBD2. Looked up from germline, CDR1 is LGHDT and CDR2 is YNNKEL (reference sequence). This CDR3 is 17 amino acids long. V gave up 1 base and J gave up 4 bases; unmatched junction bases: 7. CDR3 nucleotide sequence: TGTGCCAGCAGCCAAGTGGTCGCAGCGGGAGGGTACAATGAGCAGTTCTTC. It is translated as CASSQVVAAGGYNEQFF.